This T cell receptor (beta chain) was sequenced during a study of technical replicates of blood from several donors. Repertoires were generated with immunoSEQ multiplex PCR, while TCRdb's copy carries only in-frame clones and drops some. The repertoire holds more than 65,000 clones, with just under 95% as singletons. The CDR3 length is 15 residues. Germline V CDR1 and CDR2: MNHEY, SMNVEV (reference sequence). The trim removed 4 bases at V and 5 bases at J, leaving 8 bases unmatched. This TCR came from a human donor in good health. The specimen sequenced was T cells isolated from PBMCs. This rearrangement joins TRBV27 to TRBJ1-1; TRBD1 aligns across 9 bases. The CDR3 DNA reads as TGTGCCAGCAGTTCCTTTGGGACAGGGATAACTGAAGCTTTCTTT. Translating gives CASSSFGTGITEAFF.